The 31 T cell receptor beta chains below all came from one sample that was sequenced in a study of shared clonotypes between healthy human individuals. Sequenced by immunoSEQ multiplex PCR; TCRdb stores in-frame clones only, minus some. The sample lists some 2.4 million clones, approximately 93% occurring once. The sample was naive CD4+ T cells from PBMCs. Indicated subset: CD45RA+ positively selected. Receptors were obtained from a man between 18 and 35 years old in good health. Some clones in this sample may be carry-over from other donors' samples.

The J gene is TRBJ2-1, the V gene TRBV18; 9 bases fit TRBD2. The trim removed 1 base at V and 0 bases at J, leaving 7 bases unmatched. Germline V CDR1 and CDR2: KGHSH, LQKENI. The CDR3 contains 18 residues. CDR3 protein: CASSPRGAGGLSYNEQFF. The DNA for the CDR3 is TGTGCCAGCTCACCACGGGGAGCGGGAGGCCTCTCCTACAATGAGCAGTTCTTC.

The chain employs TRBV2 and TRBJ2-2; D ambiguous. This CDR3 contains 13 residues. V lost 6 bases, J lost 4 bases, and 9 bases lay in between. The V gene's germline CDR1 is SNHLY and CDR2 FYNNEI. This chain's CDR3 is CASRYLPTGELFF. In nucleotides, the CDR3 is TGTGCCAGCAGATACCTCCCCACCGGGGAGCTGTTTTTT.

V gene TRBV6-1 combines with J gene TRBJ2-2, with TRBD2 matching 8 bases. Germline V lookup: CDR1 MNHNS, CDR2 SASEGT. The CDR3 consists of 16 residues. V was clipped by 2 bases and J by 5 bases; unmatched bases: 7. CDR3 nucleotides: TGTGCCAGCAGTGAAAGGGCGGGAGGAGGGACCGGGGAGCTGTTTTTT. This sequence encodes CASSERAGGGTGELFF.

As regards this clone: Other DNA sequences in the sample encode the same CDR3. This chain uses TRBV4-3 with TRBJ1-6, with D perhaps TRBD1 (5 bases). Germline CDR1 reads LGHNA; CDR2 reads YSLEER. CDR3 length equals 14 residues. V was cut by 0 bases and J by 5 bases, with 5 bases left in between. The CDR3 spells CASSQDRDNSPLHF. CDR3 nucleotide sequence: TGCGCCAGCAGCCAAGACAGGGATAATTCACCCCTCCACTTT.

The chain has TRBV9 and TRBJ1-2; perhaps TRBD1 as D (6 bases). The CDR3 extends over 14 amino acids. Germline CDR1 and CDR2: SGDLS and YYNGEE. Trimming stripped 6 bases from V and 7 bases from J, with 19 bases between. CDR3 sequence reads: CASNLPGQGSGYTF. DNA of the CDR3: TGTGCCAGCAACCTACCTGGGCAGGGGTCTGGCTACACCTTC.

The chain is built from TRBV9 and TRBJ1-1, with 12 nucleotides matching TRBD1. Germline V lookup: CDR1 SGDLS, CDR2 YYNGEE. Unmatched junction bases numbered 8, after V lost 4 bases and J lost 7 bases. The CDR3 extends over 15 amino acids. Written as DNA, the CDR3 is TGTGCCAGCAGCCCTCGGGACAGGGGGCGCCTTGAAGCTTTCTTT. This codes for CASSPRDRGRLEAFF.

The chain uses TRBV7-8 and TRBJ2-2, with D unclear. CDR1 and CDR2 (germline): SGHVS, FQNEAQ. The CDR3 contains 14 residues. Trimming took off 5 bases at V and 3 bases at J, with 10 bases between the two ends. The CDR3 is CASSARLDTGELFF. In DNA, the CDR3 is TGTGCCAGCAGCGCCAGACTTGACACCGGGGAGCTGTTTTTT.

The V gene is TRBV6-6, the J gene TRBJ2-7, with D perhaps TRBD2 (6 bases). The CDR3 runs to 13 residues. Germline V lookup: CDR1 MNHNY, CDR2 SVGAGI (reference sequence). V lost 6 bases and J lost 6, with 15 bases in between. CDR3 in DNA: TGTGCCAGCAGCCTTGGGGGGTCCGGCGAGCAGTACTTC. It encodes CASSLGGSGEQYF.

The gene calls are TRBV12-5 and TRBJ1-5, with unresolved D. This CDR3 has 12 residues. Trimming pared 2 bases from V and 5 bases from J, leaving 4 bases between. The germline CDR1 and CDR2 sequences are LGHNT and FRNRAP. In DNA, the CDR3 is TGTGCTAGTGGTTTGATGGATCAGCCCCAGCATTTT. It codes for CASGLMDQPQHF.

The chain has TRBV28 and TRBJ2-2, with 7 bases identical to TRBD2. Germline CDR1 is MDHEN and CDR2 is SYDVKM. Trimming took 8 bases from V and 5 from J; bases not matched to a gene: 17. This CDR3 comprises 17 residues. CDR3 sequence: CASGSFSGPEGTGELFF. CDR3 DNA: TGTGCCAGCGGGTCCTTTAGCGGGCCTGAGGGGACCGGGGAGCTGTTTTTT.

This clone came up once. The CDR3 nucleotides read TGTGCCAGCAGTTACCTCCGGGTTAGCGGGACGGGCGAGCAGTACTTC. It specifies CASSYLRVSGTGEQYF. The J gene is TRBJ2-7, the V gene TRBV6-5, with 8 bases identical to TRBD2. Germline trimming cut 2 bases from V and 6 bases from J; bases unmatched to any gene: 12. This CDR3 is 16 amino acids long. The germline gives CDR1 MNHEY, CDR2 SVGAGI.

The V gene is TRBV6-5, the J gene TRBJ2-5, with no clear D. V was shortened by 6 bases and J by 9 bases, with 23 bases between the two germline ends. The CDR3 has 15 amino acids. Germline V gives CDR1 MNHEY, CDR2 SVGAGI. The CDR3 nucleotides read TGTGCCAGCAGGCCCCGACGGACGTGGGCGAGGCCCCAGTACTTC. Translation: CASRPRRTWARPQYF.

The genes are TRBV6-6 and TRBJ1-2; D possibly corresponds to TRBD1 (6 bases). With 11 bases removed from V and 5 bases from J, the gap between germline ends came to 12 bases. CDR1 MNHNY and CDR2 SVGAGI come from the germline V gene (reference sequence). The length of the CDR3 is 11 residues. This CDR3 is CAGGQGYGYTF. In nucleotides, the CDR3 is TGTGCCGGGGGGCAGGGTTATGGCTACACCTTC.

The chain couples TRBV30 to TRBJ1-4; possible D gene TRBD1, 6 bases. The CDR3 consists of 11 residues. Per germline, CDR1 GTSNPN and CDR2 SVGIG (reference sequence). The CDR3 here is CAGHHGEKLFF. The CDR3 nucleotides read TGTGCGGGACACCACGGAGAAAAACTGTTTTTT. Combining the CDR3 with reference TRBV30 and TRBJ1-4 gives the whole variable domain SQTIHQWPATLVQPVGSPLSLECTVEGTSNPNLYWYRQAAGRGLQLLFYSVGIGQISSEVPQNLSASRPQDRQFILSSKKLLLSDSGFYLCAGHHGEKLFFGSGTQLSVL.

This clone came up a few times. CDR3 DNA sequence: TGTGCCAGCAGCTTTGGGACAGGACTTAACACCGGGGAGCTGTTTTTT. It translates to CASSFGTGLNTGELFF. This rearrangement joins TRBV5-6 to TRBJ2-2; 8 bases line up with TRBD1. Trimming cost V 2 bases and J 2 bases; bases outside gene matches: 5. The length of the CDR3 is 16 residues. Germline assignment: CDR1 SGHDT and CDR2 YYEEEE.

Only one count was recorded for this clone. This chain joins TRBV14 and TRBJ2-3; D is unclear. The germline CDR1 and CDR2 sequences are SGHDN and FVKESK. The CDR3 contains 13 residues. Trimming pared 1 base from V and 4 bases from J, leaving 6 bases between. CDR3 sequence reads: CASSQGGPDTQYF. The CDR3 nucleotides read TGTGCCAGCAGCCAAGGAGGTCCAGATACGCAGTATTTT.

Here the CDR3 DNA reads TGTGCCAGCTCACCACGAACCAGGGGAAGGTCTGGAAACACCATATATTTT. The encoded protein is CASSPRTRGRSGNTIYF. The chain is built from TRBV18 and TRBJ1-3; TRBD1 might be the D (6 bases). Trimming removed 1 base from V and 1 base from J, with 14 bases in between. Germline values: CDR1 KGHSH, CDR2 LQKENI. The CDR3 is made up of 17 amino acids.

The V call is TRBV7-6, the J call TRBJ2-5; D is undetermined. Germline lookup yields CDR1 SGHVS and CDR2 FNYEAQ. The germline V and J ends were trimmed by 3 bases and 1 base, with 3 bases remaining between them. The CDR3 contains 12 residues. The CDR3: CASSFFQETQYF. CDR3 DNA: TGTGCCAGCAGCTTCTTCCAAGAGACCCAGTACTTC.

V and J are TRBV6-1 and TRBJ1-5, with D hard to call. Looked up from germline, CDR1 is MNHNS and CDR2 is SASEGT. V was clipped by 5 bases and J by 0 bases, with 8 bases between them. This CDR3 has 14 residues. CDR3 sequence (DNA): TGTGCCAGCAGTCATGAAAATAGCAATCAGCCCCAGCATTTT. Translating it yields CASSHENSNQPQHF.

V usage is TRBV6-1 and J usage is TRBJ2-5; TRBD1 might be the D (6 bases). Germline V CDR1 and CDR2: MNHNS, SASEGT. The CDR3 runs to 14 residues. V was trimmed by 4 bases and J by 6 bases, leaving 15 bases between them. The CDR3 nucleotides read TGTGCCAGCAGTGCAGACAGGATCGTCCAGACCCAGTACTTC. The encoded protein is CASSADRIVQTQYF.

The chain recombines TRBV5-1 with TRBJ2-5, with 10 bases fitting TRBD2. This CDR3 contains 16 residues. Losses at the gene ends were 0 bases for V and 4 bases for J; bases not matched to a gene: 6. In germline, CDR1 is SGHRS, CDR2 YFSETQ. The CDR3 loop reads CASSLGLAGVIETQYF. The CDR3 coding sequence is TGCGCCAGCAGCTTGGGTCTAGCGGGAGTGATAGAGACCCAGTACTTC.

CDR3 nucleotides: TGCGCCAGCCAAGCTAGCGGGAGCTCCTACAATGAGCAGTTCTTC. It specifies CASQASGSSYNEQFF. V is TRBV5-1 and J is TRBJ2-1, with 10 nucleotides matching TRBD2. V lost 7 bases and J lost 0; bases outside the gene matches: 4. Germline V gives CDR1 SGHRS, CDR2 YFSETQ. This CDR3 is built from 15 residues.

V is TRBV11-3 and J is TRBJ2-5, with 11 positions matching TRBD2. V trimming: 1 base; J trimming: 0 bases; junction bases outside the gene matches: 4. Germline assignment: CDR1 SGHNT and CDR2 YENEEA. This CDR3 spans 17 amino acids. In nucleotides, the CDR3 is TGTGCCAGCAGCTTAGGGCTAGCGGGAGGAAACCAAGAGACCCAGTACTTC. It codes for CASSLGLAGGNQETQYF.

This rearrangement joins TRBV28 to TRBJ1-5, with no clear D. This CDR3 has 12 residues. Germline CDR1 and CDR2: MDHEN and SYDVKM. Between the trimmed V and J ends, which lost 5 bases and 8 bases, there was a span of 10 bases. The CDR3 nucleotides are TGTGCCAGCAGTGGAGGGTATGAGCCCCAGCATTTT. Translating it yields CASSGGYEPQHF. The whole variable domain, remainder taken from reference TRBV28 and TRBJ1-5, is DVKVTQSSRYLVKRTGEKVFLECVQDMDHENMFWYRQDPGLGLRLIYFSYDVKMKEKGDIPEGYSVSREKKERFSLILESASTNQTSMYLCASSGGYEPQHFGDGTRLSIL.

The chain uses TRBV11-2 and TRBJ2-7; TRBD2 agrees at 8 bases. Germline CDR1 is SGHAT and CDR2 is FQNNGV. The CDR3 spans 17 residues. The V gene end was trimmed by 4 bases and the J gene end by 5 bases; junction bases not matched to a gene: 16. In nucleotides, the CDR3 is TGTGCCAGCAGCTCCTCCTTTCTCGAGCGGGAGTTCAACGAGCAGTACTTC. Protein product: CASSSSFLEREFNEQYF.

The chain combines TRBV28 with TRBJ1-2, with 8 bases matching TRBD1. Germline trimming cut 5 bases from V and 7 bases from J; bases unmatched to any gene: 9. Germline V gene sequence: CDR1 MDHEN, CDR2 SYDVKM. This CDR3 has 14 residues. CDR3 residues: CASSRLDRVRGYTF. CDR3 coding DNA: TGTGCCAGCAGTCGCCTGGACAGGGTCCGTGGCTACACCTTC.

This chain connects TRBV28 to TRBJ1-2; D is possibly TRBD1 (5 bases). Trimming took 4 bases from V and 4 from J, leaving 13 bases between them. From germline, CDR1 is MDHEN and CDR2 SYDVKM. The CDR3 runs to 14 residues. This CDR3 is CASSSAPQAYGYTF. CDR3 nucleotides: TGTGCCAGCAGTTCCGCACCACAGGCCTATGGCTACACCTTC.

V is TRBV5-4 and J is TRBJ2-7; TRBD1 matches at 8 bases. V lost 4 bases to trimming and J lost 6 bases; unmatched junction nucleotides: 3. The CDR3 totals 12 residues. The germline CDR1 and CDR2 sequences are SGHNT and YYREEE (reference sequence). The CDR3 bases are TGTGCCAGCAGCCAGGGGGCTCGCGAGCAGTACTTC. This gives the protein CASSQGAREQYF.

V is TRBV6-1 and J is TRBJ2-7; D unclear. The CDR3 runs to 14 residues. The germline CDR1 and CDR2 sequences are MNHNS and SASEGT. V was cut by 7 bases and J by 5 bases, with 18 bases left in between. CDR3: CASMESGDLDEQYF. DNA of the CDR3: TGTGCCAGCATGGAATCTGGGGATTTGGACGAGCAGTACTTC.

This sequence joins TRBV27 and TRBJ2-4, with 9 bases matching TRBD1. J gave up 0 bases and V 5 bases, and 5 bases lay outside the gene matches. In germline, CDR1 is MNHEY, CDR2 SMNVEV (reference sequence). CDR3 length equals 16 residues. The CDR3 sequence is CASSLRQGVAKNIQYF. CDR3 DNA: TGTGCCAGCAGTCTCCGACAGGGGGTAGCCAAAAACATTCAGTACTTC.

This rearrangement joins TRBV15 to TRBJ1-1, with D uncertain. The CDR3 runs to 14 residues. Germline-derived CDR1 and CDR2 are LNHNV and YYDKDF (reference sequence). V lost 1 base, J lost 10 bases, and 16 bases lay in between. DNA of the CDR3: TGTGCCACCAGCAGAGTCAGATCGGGCGGTGTAGCTTTCTTT. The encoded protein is CATSRVRSGGVAFF.